This T cell receptor beta chain is from a study of blood T cell repertoires in COVID-19. The overall study: From the United States, Italy and Spain came samples of acute and convalescent COVID-19. In each case, the material was cDNA or gDNA derived from T cells, B-cell-depleted T cells, or PBMCs.

The germline V gene has CDR1 LNHDA and CDR2 SQIVND (reference sequence). The CDR3 runs 15 residues. Germline trimming cut 5 bases from V and 2 bases from J; bases unmatched to any gene: 7. In the original analysis: Estimates of nucleated cell counts were drawn from the amplification of reference gene primers. Generated by immunoSEQ multiplex PCR, the TCRdb table keeps only in-frame clones and is missing some. V, J and clone size reflect that table, while D and trimming were determined from the DNA. The data hold 52,000 or so clones, with around nine tenths observed a single time. Sequencing was done on a sample of peripheral blood. This clonotype was sampled from a man in his 60s with active COVID-19. V usage is TRBV19 and J usage is TRBJ1-2, with TRBD1 identical over 8 bases. CDR3 in amino acids: CASSLGQGWNYGYTF. The CDR3 region has the DNA TGTGCCAGTAGTCTCGGACAGGGCTGGAACTATGGCTACACCTTC. The full variable domain, completed using reference TRBV19 and TRBJ1-2, is DGGITQSPKYLFRKEGQNVTLSCEQNLNHDAMYWYRQDPGQGLRLIYYSQIVNDFQKGDIAEGYSVSREKKESFPLTVTSAQKNPTAFYLCASSLGQGWNYGYTFGSGTRLTVV.